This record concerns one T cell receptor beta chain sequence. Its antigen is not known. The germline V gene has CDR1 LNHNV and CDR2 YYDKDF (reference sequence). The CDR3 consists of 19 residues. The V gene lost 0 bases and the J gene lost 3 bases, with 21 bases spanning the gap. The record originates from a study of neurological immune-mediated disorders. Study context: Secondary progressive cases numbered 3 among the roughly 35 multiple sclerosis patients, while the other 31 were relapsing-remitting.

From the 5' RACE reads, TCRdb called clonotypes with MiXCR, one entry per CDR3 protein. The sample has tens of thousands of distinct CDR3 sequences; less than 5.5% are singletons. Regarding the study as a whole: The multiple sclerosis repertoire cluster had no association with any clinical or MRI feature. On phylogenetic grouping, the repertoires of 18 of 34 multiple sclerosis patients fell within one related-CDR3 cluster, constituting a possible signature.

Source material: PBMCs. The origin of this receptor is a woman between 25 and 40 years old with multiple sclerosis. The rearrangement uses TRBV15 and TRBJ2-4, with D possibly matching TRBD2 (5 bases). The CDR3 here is CATSRDRLPGTTYKNIQYF. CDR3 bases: TGTGCCACCAGCAGAGATCGACTGCCGGGAACCACCTACAAAAACATTCAGTACTTC.